The text below deals with one T cell receptor beta chain. This same CDR3 is encoded by further DNA sequences in the sample. The sample comes from a study of T cell changes during pregnancy in multiple sclerosis. Trimming took off 2 bases at V and 1 base at J, with 4 bases between the two ends. This CDR3 is built from 14 residues. Germline V gives CDR1 SGDLS, CDR2 YYNGEE. Profiled with immunoSEQ multiplex PCR; TCRdb holds only in-frame clones, not every one. The table includes under 85,000 clones, about 89% detected once. The receptor's source is a female donor with multiple sclerosis, enrolled in a pregnancy study. This chain uses TRBV9 with TRBJ2-6; D is uncertain. Sequences were derived from CD4+ T cells from peripheral blood mononuclear cells, sampled in the second trimester of pregnancy. The CDR3 sequence is CASSVLSGANVLTF. In DNA, the CDR3 is TGTGCCAGCAGCGTTTTATCTGGGGCCAACGTCCTGACTTTC. The full variable domain, its missing parts supplied by reference TRBV9 and TRBJ2-6, is DSGVTQTPKHLITATGQRVTLRCSPRSGDLSVYWYQQSLDQGLQFLIQYYNGEERAKGNILERFSAQQFPDLHSELNLSSLELGDSALYFCASSVLSGANVLTFGAGSRLTVL.